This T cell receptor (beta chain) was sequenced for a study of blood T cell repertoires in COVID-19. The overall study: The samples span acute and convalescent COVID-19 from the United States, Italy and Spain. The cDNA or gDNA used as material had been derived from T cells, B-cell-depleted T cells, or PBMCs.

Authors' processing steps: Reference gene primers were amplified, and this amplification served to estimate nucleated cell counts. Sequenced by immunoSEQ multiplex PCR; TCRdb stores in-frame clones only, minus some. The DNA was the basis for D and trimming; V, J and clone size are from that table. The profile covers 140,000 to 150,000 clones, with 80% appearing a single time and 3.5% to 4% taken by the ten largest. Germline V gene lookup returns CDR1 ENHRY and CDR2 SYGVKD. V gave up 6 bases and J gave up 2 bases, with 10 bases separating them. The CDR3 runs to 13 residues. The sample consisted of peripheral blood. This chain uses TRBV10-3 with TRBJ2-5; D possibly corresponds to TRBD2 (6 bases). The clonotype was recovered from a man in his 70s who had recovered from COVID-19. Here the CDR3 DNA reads TGTGCCATCAGAGGGACTTCTCAAGAGACCCAGTACTTC. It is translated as CAIRGTSQETQYF.